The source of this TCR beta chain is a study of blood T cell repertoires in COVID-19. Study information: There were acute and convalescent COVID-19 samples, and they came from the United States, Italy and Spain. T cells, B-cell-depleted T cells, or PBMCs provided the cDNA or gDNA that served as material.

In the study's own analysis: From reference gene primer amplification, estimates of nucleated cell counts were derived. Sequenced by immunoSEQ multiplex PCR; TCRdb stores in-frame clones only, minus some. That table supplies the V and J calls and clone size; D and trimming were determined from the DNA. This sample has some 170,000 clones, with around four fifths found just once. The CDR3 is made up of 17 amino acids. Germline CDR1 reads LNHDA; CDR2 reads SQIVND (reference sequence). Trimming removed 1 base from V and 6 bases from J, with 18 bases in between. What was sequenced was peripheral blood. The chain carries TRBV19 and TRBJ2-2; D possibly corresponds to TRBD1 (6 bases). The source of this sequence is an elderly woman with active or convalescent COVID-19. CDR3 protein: CASSIGMGARTSGELFF. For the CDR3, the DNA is TGTGCCAGTAGTATAGGTATGGGGGCCCGTACTTCCGGGGAGCTGTTTTTT.